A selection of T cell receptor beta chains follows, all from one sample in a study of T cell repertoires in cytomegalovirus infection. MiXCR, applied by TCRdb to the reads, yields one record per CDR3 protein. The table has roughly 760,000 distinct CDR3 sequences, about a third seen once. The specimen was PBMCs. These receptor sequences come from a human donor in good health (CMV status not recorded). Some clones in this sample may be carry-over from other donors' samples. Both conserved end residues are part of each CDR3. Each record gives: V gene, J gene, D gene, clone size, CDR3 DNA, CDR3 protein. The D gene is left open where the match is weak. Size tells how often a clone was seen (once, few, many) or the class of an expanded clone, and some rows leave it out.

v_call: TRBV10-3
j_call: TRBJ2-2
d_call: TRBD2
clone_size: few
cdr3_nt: TGTGCCATCAGTGCCAAGCGGGATCTCACCGGGGAGCTGTTTTTT
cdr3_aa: CAISAKRDLTGELFF

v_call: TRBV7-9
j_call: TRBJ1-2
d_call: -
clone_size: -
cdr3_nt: TGTGCCAGCAGCGTGGGCGCAGGCTATGGCTACACCTTC
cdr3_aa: CASSVGAGYGYTF

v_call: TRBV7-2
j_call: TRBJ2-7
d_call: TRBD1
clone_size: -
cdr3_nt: TGTGCCAGCAGCCAAACAGATAAGGGGGCTTTGAAAAACGAGCAGTACTTC
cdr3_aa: CASSQTDKGALKNEQYF

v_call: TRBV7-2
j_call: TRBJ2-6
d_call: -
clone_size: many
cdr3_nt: TGTGCCAGCAGCTCCCGGACCCGGTTAGGTGGGGCCAACGTCCTGACTTTC
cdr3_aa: CASSSRTRLGGANVLTF

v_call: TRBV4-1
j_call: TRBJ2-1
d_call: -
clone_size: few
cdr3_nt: TGCGCCAGCAGCCAAGAGGGGGACTTGCGGTTCTTC
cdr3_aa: CASSQEGDLRFF

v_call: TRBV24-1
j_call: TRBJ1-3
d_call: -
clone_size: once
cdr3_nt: TGTGCCACCAGTGACCACCCTAGCAGGGAGGGTGGAAACACCATATATTTT
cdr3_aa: CATSDHPSREGGNTIYF

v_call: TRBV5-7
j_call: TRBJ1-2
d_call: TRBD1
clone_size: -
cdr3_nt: TGTGCCAGCAGCCCAATCTGGACAGGGGGCAACTATGGCTACACCTTC
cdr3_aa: CASSPIWTGGNYGYTF

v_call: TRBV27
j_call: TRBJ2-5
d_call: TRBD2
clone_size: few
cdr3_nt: TGTGCCAGCAGTTTTACCGGGACTAGCGGGGGGGTGAAGACCCAGTACTTC
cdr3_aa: CASSFTGTSGGVKTQYF

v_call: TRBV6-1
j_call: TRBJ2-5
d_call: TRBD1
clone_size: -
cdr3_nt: TGTGCCAGCAGACAGGGGAGTATGGCCCAGTACTTC
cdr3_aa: CASRQGSMAQYF

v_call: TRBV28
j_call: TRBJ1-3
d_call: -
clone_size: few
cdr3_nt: TGTGCCAGCAGTTCCCCTTCTAGGGTAATGGGAAACACCATATATTTT
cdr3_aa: CASSSPSRVMGNTIYF

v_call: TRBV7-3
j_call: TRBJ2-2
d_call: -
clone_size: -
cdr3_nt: TGTGCCAGCAGCTTAGGGACTCAATCCGGGGAGCTGTTTTTT
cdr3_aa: CASSLGTQSGELFF

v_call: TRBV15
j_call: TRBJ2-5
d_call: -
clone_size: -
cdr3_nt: TGTGCCACCAGCAGAGGGGTCAGGGAAGAGACCCAGTACTTC
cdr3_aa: CATSRGVREETQYF

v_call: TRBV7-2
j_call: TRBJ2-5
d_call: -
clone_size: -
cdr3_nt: TGTGCCAGCAGCTTAGTTGTGGGAGGAGGTTTTAGGGAGACCCAGTACTTC
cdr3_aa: CASSLVVGGGFRETQYF

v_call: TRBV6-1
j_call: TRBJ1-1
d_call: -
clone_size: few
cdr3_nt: TGTGCCAGCAGTGAAGGGGGCAGGAACACTGAAGCTTTCTTT
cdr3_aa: CASSEGGRNTEAFF

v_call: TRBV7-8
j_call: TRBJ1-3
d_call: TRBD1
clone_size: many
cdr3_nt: TGTGCCAGCAGCTTGCGGACAGGGGGAAACACCATATATTTT
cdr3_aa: CASSLRTGGNTIYF

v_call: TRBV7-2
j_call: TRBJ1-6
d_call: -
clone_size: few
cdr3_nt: TGTGCCAGCAGCGGGGAAATGAATTCACCCCTCCACTTT
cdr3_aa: CASSGEMNSPLHF

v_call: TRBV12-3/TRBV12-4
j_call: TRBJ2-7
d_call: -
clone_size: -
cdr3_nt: TGTGCCAGCAGCCTAAACCCCAAAACAACCCCCTACGAGCAGTACTTC
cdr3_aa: CASSLNPKTTPYEQYF